The clone carrying this T cell receptor (beta chain) was seen only a few times. What it binds is unknown. This entry is derived from a study of Graves' ophthalmopathy and Graves' hyperthyroidism. Regarding the study as a whole: Progression of ophthalmopathy was predicted by the model with roughly 68% sensitivity and 72.22% specificity. Clonotypes were expanded in thyroid at above 0.001 frequency, and most also appeared in blood.

Amplifying from RNA transcripts, the study obtained TCR beta CDR3 regions. Investigators did first-round RT-PCR with HTBI primers, then second-round multiplex PCR. In TCRdb, the multiplex PCR reads were re-called with MiXCR into one record per CDR3 protein. The sample yields 650,000 to 900,000 distinct CDR3 sequences, approximately 40% seen once. Patients were left out if they had other autoimmune diseases, uncontrolled infections, pregnancy or lactation. Source material: peripheral blood. This sequence was found in an adult man with Graves' ophthalmopathy.

CDR3 sequence (DNA): TGTGCCAGCAGACGGGGGAGGGAGAATAATTCACCCCTCCACTTT. This encodes CASRRGRENNSPLHF. The chain links TRBV9 to TRBJ1-6; a weak D match, TRBD1 (5 bases). The CDR3 covers 15 residues. Germline loops: CDR1 SGDLS, CDR2 YYNGEE. With 5 bases removed from V and 5 bases from J, the gap between germline ends came to 14 bases.